This T cell receptor (beta chain) was sequenced during a study of Tregs in tolerant kidney transplant recipients. Recipients received nonmyeloablative bone marrow transplants from related graft donors, with transient mixed chimerism. Profiling relied on immunoSEQ multiplex PCR, and the TCRdb table lists in-frame clones only, not all of them. This sample has some 50,000 clones, with approximately 89% found just once. About this clone itself: Its antigen remains unknown.

Trimming removed 2 bases from V and 3 bases from J; junction bases left unmatched: 7. CDR1 and CDR2 from the germline V gene are MNHEY and SMNVEV (reference sequence). The CDR3 length is 16 residues. Points from the study as a whole: Tregs expanded with activated donor B cells seemed most donor-specific. Some patients' samples used different primers over time, so nucleotide sequences weren't comparable.

Source: CD8+ T cells from blood (PBMCs), taken 12 months after the transplant. The sequence came from a human patient who received a combined kidney and bone marrow transplant. Some T cells could come from the graft donor. The chain carries TRBV27 and TRBJ2-1; 7 nucleotides line up with TRBD2. This chain's CDR3 is CASSLIAGVFYNEQFF. The CDR3 DNA follows: TGTGCCAGCAGTTTAATTGCGGGAGTCTTCTACAATGAGCAGTTCTTC.